The sequence of this T cell receptor (beta chain) was determined in a study of OX40 agonist ivuxolimab in advanced cancers. CDR3 length equals 17 residues. Germline CDR1 is GTSNPN and CDR2 is SVGIG (reference sequence). V trimming: 0 bases; J trimming: 1 base; junction bases outside the gene matches: 8. Study-level points and caveats: With doses of 0.1-3.0 mg/kg, partial responders showed among the lowest clonal expansion.

Details on this clone: As yet, its antigen is unknown.

Here immunoSEQ multiplex PCR was the method, and the copy in TCRdb shows in-frame clones only, minus some. The sample lists about 69,000 clones, 87% occurring once. The source was CD4+ or CD8+ T cells sorted from blood, collected in a trial of the OX40 agonist ivuxolimab. The V call is TRBV30, the J call TRBJ2-2; TRBD2 aligns across 7 bases. The source of this sequence is an adult with an advanced solid tumor such as melanoma, head and neck, liver or kidney cancer. In DNA, the CDR3 is TGTGCCTGGAGTGTACGGAGGCAGCGGGGGAACACCGGGGAGCTGTTTTTT. Its translation: CAWSVRRQRGNTGELFF.